A single sample is the source of the 13 T cell receptor beta chains below, sequenced in a study of cytomegalovirus exposure and HLA in healthy donors. The PCR ran on 60 Vbeta and 13 Jbeta primers. Profiled with immunoSEQ multiplex PCR; TCRdb holds only in-frame clones, not every one. Here the sample table reports 200,000 to 250,000 clones. The sequencing sample was made of PBMCs. All receptors come from a woman between 25 and 40 years old in good health and CMV-seropositive.

The chain is built from TRBV30 and TRBJ2-5; a weak D match, TRBD1 (5 bases). TRBJ2-7 explains the end of the DNA better; the J call may be wrong. Looked up from germline, CDR1 is GTSNPN and CDR2 is SVGIG (reference sequence). This CDR3 is built from 15 residues. CDR3: CAWSLIQGNSYEQYF. DNA for the CDR3: TGTGCCTGGAGTCTAATTCAGGGAAACTCCTACGAGCAGTACTTC.

This chain joins TRBV10-1 and TRBJ1-2, with 8 bases matching TRBD1. From germline, CDR1 is WNHNN and CDR2 SYGVQD (reference sequence). J gave up 12 bases and V 8 bases, and 11 bases lay outside the gene matches. This CDR3 comprises 12 residues. The CDR3 reads CASGTTDRDHTF. The CDR3 DNA reads as TGCGCCAGCGGCACTACGGACAGGGATCACACCTTC.

This chain links TRBV5-1 with TRBJ2-5; D is possibly TRBD1 (6 bases). Trimming pared 0 bases from V and 2 bases from J, leaving 11 bases between. This CDR3 has 15 amino acids. Germline V gives CDR1 SGHRS, CDR2 YFSETQ. CDR3 nucleotide sequence: TGCGCCAGCAGCTTGGCCGGGGACATTCAAGAGACCCAGTACTTC. It yields the protein CASSLAGDIQETQYF.

The chain uses TRBV7-9 and TRBJ2-3; D is unresolved. Germline V gives CDR1 SEHNR, CDR2 FQNEAQ (reference sequence). Trimming shortened V by 4 bases and J by 2 bases, and 13 bases separated the two germline ends. The CDR3 length is 15 residues. The CDR3 nucleotides are TGTGCCAGCAGCTCGACTGCTGATTTCACAGATACGCAGTATTTT. The encoded protein is CASSSTADFTDTQYF.

V and J are TRBV4-1 and TRBJ2-2; tentatively, D is TRBD2 (5 bases). The V end lost 0 bases, the J end lost 5 bases, and 13 bases lay between the germline ends. CDR1 is MGHRA and CDR2 is YSYEKL in the germline V gene. The CDR3 spans 16 residues. CDR3 sequence: CASSQDWRWRTGELFF. The CDR3 DNA is TGCGCCAGCAGCCAAGATTGGAGGTGGAGAACCGGGGAGCTGTTTTTT.

V is TRBV21-1 and J is TRBJ1-5; the DNA was not used to check the table's D call, TRBD1. TRBV21-1 is designated a pseudogene. This CDR3 contains 15 residues. CDR3 DNA sequence: TGTGCCAGCAGTCCTGAAATGGGCGTTTGCCAGCCCCAGCATTTT. Translated, it gives CASSPEMGVCQPQHF.

J is TRBJ2-5 and V is TRBV11-2; TRBD2 agrees at 8 bases. In germline, CDR1 is SGHAT, CDR2 FQNNGV. J was trimmed by 3 bases and V by 5 bases; bases with no gene match: 2. This CDR3 contains 13 residues. Here the CDR3 DNA reads TGTGCCAGCAGCACACTAGCGGAAGAGACCCAGTACTTC. The encoded protein is CASSTLAEETQYF.

The chain uses TRBV7-2 and TRBJ2-1, with a possible D match to TRBD1 (6 bases). This CDR3 region has 15 residues. V dropped 5 bases and J dropped 4 bases, with 15 bases sitting between them. In germline, CDR1 is SGHTA, CDR2 FQGNSA. The CDR3 spells CASSLGETGYNEQFF. The CDR3 bases are TGTGCCAGCAGCCTCGGGGAGACAGGATACAATGAGCAGTTCTTC.

The rearrangement uses TRBV5-1 and TRBJ2-7; no definite D call. The CDR3 loop spans 14 amino acids. Between the trimmed V and J ends, which lost 4 bases and 1 base, there was a span of 12 bases. The germline gives CDR1 SGHRS, CDR2 YFSETQ. The CDR3 DNA follows: TGCGCCAGCAGCCCCGGGTCAACTTCCTACGAGCAGTACTTC. Translation: CASSPGSTSYEQYF.

V usage is TRBV5-1 and J usage is TRBJ2-3; 10 bases are a match to TRBD2. V lost 3 bases and J lost 0; bases outside the gene matches: 4. This CDR3 comprises 16 residues. The germline V gene encodes CDR1 SGHRS and CDR2 YFSETQ. The CDR3 sequence: CASSSQTSGSTDTQYF. CDR3 coding DNA: TGCGCCAGCAGCTCCCAGACTAGCGGGAGCACAGATACGCAGTATTTT.

The V call is TRBV6-1, the J call TRBJ2-3, with TRBD1 identical over 11 bases. CDR1 and CDR2 from the germline V gene are MNHNS and SASEGT. The V gene end was trimmed by 8 bases and the J gene end by 5 bases; junction bases not matched to a gene: 3. CDR3 size: 13 residues. The CDR3: CASAGQGGDTQYF. In DNA form, the CDR3 reads TGTGCCAGCGCGGGACAGGGGGGAGATACGCAGTATTTT.

This sequence joins TRBV7-9 and TRBJ2-3; 8 positions match TRBD2. There are 12 residues in the CDR3. Germline V CDR1 and CDR2: SEHNR, FQNEAQ (reference sequence). In DNA form, the CDR3 reads TGTGGCGGGCGGGGGGACACAGATACGCAGTATTTT. As protein: CGGRGDTDTQYF.

This chain uses TRBV6-5 with TRBJ1-2, with D possibly matching TRBD1 (6 bases). Trimming cost V 5 bases and J 8 bases, with 21 bases left between them. The CDR3 spans 15 residues. Germline loops: CDR1 MNHEY, CDR2 SVGAGI. CDR3 sequence: CASSPWDRWDNGYTF. CDR3 coding DNA: TGTGCCAGCAGTCCGTGGGACCGTTGGGACAACGGCTACACCTTC.